These T cell receptor beta chains were read from a single sample in a study of PD-1 blockade in classical Hodgkin lymphoma. Repertoires were generated with immunoSEQ multiplex PCR, while TCRdb's copy carries only in-frame clones and drops some. The sample includes about 150,000 clones, around four fifths of them seen just once. The source was peripheral blood mononuclear cells (PBMCs), collected before the second cycle of nivolumab. Receptors originate from a human donor with classical Hodgkin lymphoma. The CDR3 runs from the conserved cysteine through the conserved F or W. The D gene is left open where the match is weak. Where a row states a size, it is once, few, many or the class of an expanded clone; other rows omit it.

V gene	J gene	D gene	clone size	CDR3 protein	CDR3 DNA
TRBV7-9	TRBJ2-1	.	.	CASRGVWQGGNEQFF	TGTGCCAGCAGAGGGGTTTGGCAGGGGGGTAATGAGCAGTTCTTC
TRBV15	TRBJ2-7	.	once	CATSTTGTTAGQYF	TGTGCCACCAGCACCACCGGGACGACCGCGGGGCAGTACTTC
TRBV29-1	TRBJ2-5	.	.	CSVASYQETQYF	TGCAGCGTTGCCTCATACCAAGAGACCCAGTACTTC
TRBV10-3	TRBJ2-3	TRBD2	.	CAINQGLAGGPVTDTQYF	TGTGCCATCAACCAGGGTTTAGCGGGAGGGCCCGTCACAGATACGCAGTATTTT
TRBV6-5	TRBJ2-1	.	.	CASSYQGIGTYNEQFF	TGTGCCAGCAGTTACCAGGGAATTGGTACCTACAATGAGCAGTTCTTC
TRBV4-3	TRBJ2-3	.	.	CASSPRATTDTQYF	TGCGCCAGCAGCCCCCGGGCAACGACAGATACGCAGTATTTT
TRBV21-1	TRBJ1-5	.	.	CASSTYVQGNQPQHF	TGTGCCAGCAGCACCTATGTACAGGGGAATCAGCCCCAGCATTTT
TRBV4-2	TRBJ1-6	.	.	CASSQDFSSYNSPLHF	TGTGCCAGCAGCCAAGACTTTAGCTCCTATAATTCACCCCTCCACTTT
TRBV4-3	TRBJ2-5	TRBD2	.	CASSQAGPGGETQYF	TGCGCCAGCAGCCAAGCAGGGCCGGGGGGAGAGACCCAGTACTTC
TRBV19	TRBJ1-2	.	.	CASSFRDSGYTF	TGTGCCAGTAGTTTCAGGGATTCTGGCTACACCTTC
TRBV7-3	TRBJ2-1	.	once	CASSPPGGSYNEQFF	TGTGCCAGCAGCCCCCCCGGGGGCTCCTACAATGAGCAGTTCTTC
TRBV10-3	TRBJ1-2	.	few	CAISPGGGNYGYTF	TGTGCCATCAGTCCCGGAGGGGGGAACTATGGCTACACCTTC
TRBV12-5	TRBJ2-1	TRBD1	.	CASGPGQGDYEQFF	TGTGCTAGTGGGCCGGGACAGGGAGATTATGAGCAGTTCTTC
TRBV2	TRBJ2-7	.	.	CASSPPGRYEQYF	TGTGCCAGCAGCCCTCCCGGCAGGTACGAGCAGTACTTC
TRBV11-3	TRBJ2-1	.	.	CASSLYGSSYNEQFF	TGTGCCAGCAGCTTATATGGTAGCTCCTACAATGAGCAGTTCTTC
TRBV7-2	TRBJ2-3	TRBD2	.	CASSPYGTSGTDTQYF	TGTGCCAGCAGCCCGTACGGGACTAGCGGCACAGATACGCAGTATTTT
TRBV6-5	TRBJ2-1	TRBD2	.	CASSRLAGDYNEQFF	TGTGCCAGCAGCCGACTAGCGGGGGACTACAATGAGCAGTTCTTC
TRBV7-3	TRBJ2-3	.	few	CASSPLSRTDTQYF	TGTGCCAGCAGCCCCCTGAGCCGGACGGATACGCAGTATTTT
TRBV10-3	TRBJ1-5	.	.	CAISESDYQPQHF	TGTGCCATCAGTGAGTCTGATTATCAGCCCCAGCATTTT
TRBV19	TRBJ2-1	TRBD2	.	CASTGVPGLAGVTSYNEQFF	TGTGCCAGTACGGGGGTCCCGGGACTAGCGGGAGTTACCTCCTACAATGAGCAGTTCTTC
TRBV2	TRBJ2-1	TRBD2	.	CASKSGGDNEQFF	TGTGCCAGCAAGTCGGGGGGGGACAATGAGCAGTTCTTC
TRBV5-4	TRBJ2-7	TRBD2	.	CASSFSAGGGPYEQYF	TGTGCCAGCAGCTTTTCAGCGGGAGGGGGACCCTACGAGCAGTACTTC
TRBV6-5	TRBJ1-1	.	.	CASSTRSGYTEAFF	TGTGCCAGCAGCACTCGGTCGGGGTACACTGAAGCTTTCTTT
TRBV2	TRBJ1-6	TRBD1	.	CASSWDRAYNSPLHF	TGTGCCAGCAGTTGGGACAGGGCTTATAATTCACCCCTCCACTTT
TRBV29-1	TRBJ2-1	TRBD2	.	CSVGREGIGEQFF	TGCAGCGTTGGAAGGGAGGGAATAGGAGAGCAGTTCTTC
TRBV4-2	TRBJ2-3	TRBD2	.	CASSQALAGGNTDTQYF	TGTGCCAGCAGCCAAGCGCTAGCGGGAGGGAACACAGATACGCAGTATTTT
TRBV11-2	TRBJ2-1	.	.	CASSLPGPGNEQFF	TGTGCCAGCAGCTTACCGGGGCCGGGCAATGAGCAGTTCTTC
TRBV28	TRBJ2-7	TRBD2	many	CASSLSGTSGSWYEQYF	TGTGCCAGCAGTTTATCTGGGACTAGCGGGAGTTGGTACGAGCAGTACTTC
TRBV4-1	TRBJ1-2	TRBD1	.	CASSQTGTLGGGYTF	TGCGCCAGCAGCCAGACAGGGACTTTGGGAGGTGGCTACACCTTC
TRBV6-8	TRBJ2-1	.	.	CASSPLLGGRIQDEQFF	TGTGCCAGCAGCCCTCTATTGGGTGGGAGAATTCAGGATGAGCAGTTCTTC
TRBV6-6	TRBJ1-2	.	.	CAILQMGRANYGYTF	TGTGCCATCCTTCAAATGGGCAGGGCAAACTATGGCTACACCTTC
TRBV7-2	TRBJ1-1	.	.	CASRVGLNTEAFF	TGTGCCAGCAGAGTGGGGCTCAACACTGAAGCTTTCTTT
TRBV29-1	TRBJ2-1	.	.	CSGGSAYNEQFF	TGCAGCGGGGGGAGCGCCTACAATGAGCAGTTCTTC
TRBV29-1	TRBJ2-3	.	.	CSVEVVQGTDTQYF	TGCAGCGTTGAAGTGGTACAGGGCACAGATACGCAGTATTTT
TRBV7-2	TRBJ2-7	.	.	CASSLEAGTYEQYF	TGTGCCAGCAGCTTAGAGGCGGGGACCTACGAGCAGTACTTC
TRBV7-5	TRBJ1-5	.	few	CARSPDRVDLLCNQPQHF	TGTGCCAGAAGCCCGGACAGGGTCGATCTTTTATGCAATCAGCCCCAGCATTTT
TRBV11-2	TRBJ2-3	TRBD2	.	CASSPSGSGADTQYF	TGTGCCAGCAGCCCGAGCGGGAGCGGGGCAGATACGCAGTATTTT
TRBV7-8	TRBJ1-1	.	few	CASSLGRILGKAFF	TGTGCCAGCAGCTTGGGAAGAATTTTAGGGAAAGCTTTCTTT
TRBV2	TRBJ1-6	.	.	CASSEQGRYNSPLHF	TGTGCCAGCAGTGAGCAGGGGCGCTATAATTCACCCCTCCACTTT
TRBV2	TRBJ1-4	.	.	CASSEVGGFEKLFF	TGTGCCAGCAGTGAAGTGGGAGGGTTTGAAAAACTGTTTTTT
TRBV6-5	TRBJ1-5	.	.	CASRVQGNSNQPQHF	TGTGCCAGCAGAGTCCAGGGGAATAGCAATCAGCCCCAGCATTTT
TRBV28	TRBJ1-2	.	.	CASSLSQNYGYTF	TGTGCCAGCAGTTTGTCACAGAACTATGGCTACACCTTC
TRBV6-5	TRBJ2-5	TRBD2	.	CASNRPGLAGETQYF	TGTGCCAGCAACCGCCCGGGACTAGCGGGGGAGACCCAGTACTTC
TRBV18	TRBJ2-2	TRBD1	.	CASSPSEGATGELFF	TGTGCCAGCTCACCCAGTGAGGGGGCAACCGGGGAGCTGTTTTTT
TRBV18	TRBJ2-7	.	.	CASSPLTGTYYEQYF	TGTGCCAGCTCCCCTTTGACAGGGACTTACTACGAGCAGTACTTC
TRBV27	TRBJ2-3	.	.	CASKHQGYGTQYF	TGTGCCAGCAAACACCAGGGTTACGGTACGCAGTATTTT
TRBV21-1	TRBJ1-6	.	.	CASSGRGSPLHF	TGTGCCAGCAGCGGAAGGGGCTCACCCCTCCACTTT
TRBV28	TRBJ2-5	.	.	CASTLKVGERALETQYF	TGTGCCAGCACTTTAAAGGTCGGAGAGCGGGCCCTAGAGACCCAGTACTTC